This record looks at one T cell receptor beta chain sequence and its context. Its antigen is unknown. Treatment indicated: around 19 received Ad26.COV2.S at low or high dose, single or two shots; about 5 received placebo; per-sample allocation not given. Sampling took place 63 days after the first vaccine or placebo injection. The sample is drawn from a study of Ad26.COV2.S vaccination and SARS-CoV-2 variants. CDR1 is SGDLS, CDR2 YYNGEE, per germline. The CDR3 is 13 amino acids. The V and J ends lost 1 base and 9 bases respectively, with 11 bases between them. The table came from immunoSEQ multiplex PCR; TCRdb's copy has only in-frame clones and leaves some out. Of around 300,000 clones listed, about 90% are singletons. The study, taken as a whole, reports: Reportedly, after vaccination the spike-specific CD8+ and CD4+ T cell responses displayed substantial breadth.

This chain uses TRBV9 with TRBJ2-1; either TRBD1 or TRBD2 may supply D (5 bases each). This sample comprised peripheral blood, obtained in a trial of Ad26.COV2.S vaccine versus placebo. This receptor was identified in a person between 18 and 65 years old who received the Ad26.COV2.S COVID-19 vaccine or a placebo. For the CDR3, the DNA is TGTGCCAGCAGCGTAATGGCAGGGACTGAGCAGTTCTTC. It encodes CASSVMAGTEQFF.